This TCR beta chain derives from a study of cytomegalovirus exposure and HLA in healthy donors (dated 2017 in TCRdb). About the study as a whole: In an earlier analysis of around 540 of the donors, about 260 Gb of sequence data and 117 million unique TCR beta sequences from about 180 million T cells were reported. Roughly five DR-DQ haplotypes were treated as single units for association and clustering because of strong linkage in the cohort. Of the 300 to 500 genotyped donors, roughly 80% were placed in the genetic ancestry cluster associated with self-reported Caucasian donors. A later genetic analysis took genome-wide SNP genotypes for about 55% of the 666 donors and used that subset as a discovery cohort. The number of typed donors differed by locus: about 629-640 for A, B, C, DRB1 and DQB1; approximately 520 for DQA1; approximately 600 for DPA1; and some 470 for DPB1. Rather than using new phenotypic data, the later analysis identified candidate immune exposures from TCR beta sequences and from how often those sequences occurred across donors. Among about 400 genotyped donors of the cohort, an average of around 250,000 unique TCR beta nucleotide sequences was sequenced per donor, of which about 19% were non-productive. An early release that covered about 600 HLA-typed donors contained approximately 300 gigabases of sequencing data and around 85 million unique TCR sequences. The study aimed to test whether cataloging public T cell receptors could reveal signatures of past pathogen exposure. To decide whether each TCR beta V gene segment behaved as functional or pseudogenic, an earlier analysis of approximately 590 of the donors relied on high-throughput TCR beta sequencing. Alongside the repertoire data, information on donor age, sex, ethnicity and CMV serostatus was compiled. The study profiled the T cell repertoires of 666 subjects by immunosequencing and related them to cytomegalovirus serostatus. HLA typing included class I and class II loci at four-digit resolution. To predict cytomegalovirus infection status, the study combined high-throughput TCR immunosequencing, statistical association of individual TCRs with disease status, and machine learning. Along with the roughly 700-subject first cohort, a separate validation cohort of 120 different subjects was used. All discovery cohort repertoires had been generated using a single sequencing platform. A later analysis re-examined previously published TCR beta repertoires from just over 650 donors and added high-resolution HLA genotyping to investigate patterns of TCR occurrence. Study-level results and caveats: Some IMGT-functional V segments, including TRBV6-2 and TRBV6-3, could not be distinguished by the 87-base-pair reads and were therefore excluded. A few of the identified cytomegalovirus-associated TCR beta chains were confirmed in vitro to be specific for cytomegalovirus antigens. In a later analysis, 15,000 to 20,000 TCR beta sequences were associated with specific HLA alleles at a false discovery rate of 0.05. A total of 150 to 200 TCR beta chains were listed by the study as associated with cytomegalovirus. Compared with equally common non-associated chains, HLA-associated TCR beta chains in a later analysis were more clonally expanded and had lower generation probabilities. A later genetic analysis associated a missense DCLRE1C variant with V-gene and J-gene trimming of TCR beta chains, and an independent cohort replicated the association. A later analysis found that TCR association rates varied across HLA loci, with DRB1 alleles showing the most associated TCRs and HLA-C alleles the fewest. Linkage disequilibrium might explain the correlated functional status among segregating V segments, but an unknown experimental factor could not be ruled out. Compared with the approximately 670-donor mean, donors in an Asian-associated ancestry cluster had fewer N-insertions in productive TCRs, according to a later genetic analysis. Most TCR sequences were seen in very few donors, while some public TCRs were found in many individuals. Presence/absence analyses assumed roughly uniform sequencing depth across donors, an assumption that may not hold. When HLA alleles, especially DR and DQ, strongly co-occurred, attributing TCR associations to individual alleles was difficult. HLA typing was unavailable for some donors at each locus, so association tests used only the typed subset. The cohort was sequenced for TCR beta chains only, and without alpha or paired-chain data the features that could be detected were limited. A group of highly shared sequence variants was considered likely to be a technical artifact of the sequencing pipeline. In an earlier analysis of fewer than 750 of the donors, most TCR beta V segments were observed in productive rearrangements about 87% or about 30% of the time, broadly matching IMGT annotations. The only immune exposure information available for the cohort was CMV serostatus. The classifier was reported to diagnose cytomegalovirus status with high specificity and sensitivity in both the original and validation cohorts. Because counts were too low, 15 or so rarely observed V segments, including chromosome 9 orphons, were excluded from the earlier analysis of around 640 of the donors. According to a later analysis, parvovirus B19, influenza, CMV and Epstein-Barr virus appeared linked to several top co-occurrence clusters. According to the authors, the approach could potentially be generalized to other disease states and immunological phenotypes. Most CMV-associated TCR beta chains appeared to be HLA-restricted in a later analysis, and the HLA associations seemed to be driven largely by CMV exposure. A further reported finding was that TCR beta sequences accurately predicted the HLA-A and HLA-B alleles for most subjects in the first cohort.

Libraries were made using the immunoSEQ multiplex PCR assay. For the multiplex PCR, a mixture combining 60 forward primers for TCR Vbeta segments and 13 reverse primers for TCR Jbeta segments was used. The CDR3 region of rearranged TCR beta genes was amplified from genomic DNA with a multiplex PCR assay. Amplified TCR beta libraries were sequenced as 87-base-pair reads on the Illumina HiSeq System. The published analysis was carried out like this. A later analysis counted approximately 74 million unique TCR beta chains across the 650 to 800 repertoires, and 10 million to 11 million of these chains were shared by at least two donors. To remove PCR and sequencing errors, raw reads were error-corrected and collapsed into unique sequences using a nearest-neighbor algorithm that merged closely related sequences. V, D and J gene segments were assigned by aligning CDR3 sequences to IMGT reference sequences. For a sequence to be retained, a match of at least six nucleotides was required to both a V gene segment and a J gene segment. Rearrangements were classified as productive when the CDR3 lacked stop codons and remained in frame with V and J, and all other rearrangements were classified as non-productive. CDR3 was defined by IMGT convention, running from the second conserved V-encoded cysteine to the conserved J-encoded phenylalanine. Sequences without an unambiguous match to a single V gene segment were excluded from the earlier analysis of a few hundred of the donors. In an earlier analysis of 587 of the donors, a V segment was called functional when productive rearrangements were above 56.7%, and segregating when the standard deviation between donors exceeded 5%. A statistical classification framework was built for diagnosing cytomegalovirus status from the catalog of TCR beta chain sequences. In a later analysis, V and J genes were assigned by comparing TCR nucleotide sequences against IMGT/GENE-DB human TR gene sequences. In a later analysis, CDR3 sequences and most-parsimonious VDJ recombination scenarios were assigned using the TCRdist pipeline. In a later analysis, every TCR beta chain was defined by the combination of its CDR3 amino acid sequence and its V-gene family, and reads without a unique V-gene family were dropped. A later analysis removed nearly 600 highly shared, low-generation-probability nucleotide sequences to deal with suspected cross-contamination and a sequencing artifact. For each public chain, a later analysis derived a clonal expansion index from normalized ranks of inferred template counts within each repertoire. In a later analysis, generation probabilities were computed using a VDJ recombination model fitted to out-of-frame rearrangements, and the results were checked against IGoR. Hypergeometric tests were used in a later analysis to score TCR-TCR, TCR-HLA and TCR-CMV co-occurrence, with a repertoire-size bias correction applied to the TCR pairs. In a later analysis, false discovery rates were estimated by permuting HLA or CMV assignments 20 times. In a later analysis, co-occurring TCRs were grouped using DBSCAN, and TCRdist sequence similarity was added for clustering within HLA-allele-positive subsets. For co-occurrence clustering, repertoires with fewer than 30,000 or more than 120,000 public chains were excluded, along with roughly 5 repertoires with anomalous nucleotide sharing. TCRdb provides this immuneACCESS table in a form limited to in-frame rearrangements. Some clones are lacking; in checked studies, under half of them reflect an unresolved V gene, and why the rest are absent is not known. D and trimming were read from the DNA, whereas the V and J calls and clone size are those reported in that table. The sample has 170,000 or so clones on record, roughly four fifths of them singletons. The ten largest account for 1.6% of the sample.

The cohort was made up of approximately 700 healthy bone marrow donors. All cohort members were sampled while nominally healthy, although unrecorded immune exposures were likely present. The donor tested CMV seronegative and was one of the 352 seronegative cohort members. A peripheral blood sample was provided by each donor, and peripheral blood mononuclear cells were used for TCR beta sequencing. The Qiagen DNeasy Blood Extraction Kit was used to extract genomic DNA from the blood cell samples. In the case of this clone: Its antigen is still unknown. Base qualities were left out, and no much larger clone turns up one base away.

From the cysteine up to the phenylalanine, the CDR3 has a length of 15 residues. The only DNA kept is the CDR3, 45 bases in frame from the first base. In the germline V gene (reference sequence), CDR1 corresponds to LNHDA and CDR2 to SQIVND. After removal of 5 bases from V and 5 bases from J, the junction retains 3 bases not matched to a gene. This receptor was obtained from a man aged 50 to 59 in good health and CMV-seronegative. The sequencing sample was made of PBMCs. The receptor chain draws on TRBV19 and TRBJ2-1, with 13 middle bases fitting TRBD2. The CDR3 protein is CASSPGTSGDNEQFF. The DNA is TGTGCCAGTAGTCCAGGGACTAGCGGGGACAATGAGCAGTTCTTC.